This is a list of T cell receptor beta chains from one sample in a study of T-cell reconstitution after alpha-beta-depleted transplantation in children. TCRdb redid the calling of the PCR reads with MiXCR, one entry per CDR3 protein. The sample includes more than 150,000 distinct CDR3 sequences, around 6.8% of them seen just once. This material consisted of PBMCs from the stem cell graft donor, taken from the stem cell graft. Receptor source: a human donor who donated a stem cell graft to a child with Wiskott-Aldrich syndrome. Each CDR3 is given with its conserved first and last residue. A D gene is named only where the DNA matches it firmly. The size field is filled for only some rows; it gives once, few, many or a size class.

j_call clone_size d_call v_call cdr3_nt cdr3_aa
TRBJ2-5 many NA TRBV4-3 TGCGCCAGCAGCCAAGGGTTCAAAGGAACTCTCCAATATCAAGAGACCCAGTACTTC CASSQGFKGTLQYQETQYF
TRBJ2-7 many NA TRBV20-1 TGCAGTGCTAGAGATCCGGTAGCCTACGAGCAGTACTTC CSARDPVAYEQYF
TRBJ2-1 many TRBD2 TRBV5-6 TGTGCCAGCAGCTTGGAGGGACTAGTCACCCACAATGAGCAGTTCTTC CASSLEGLVTHNEQFF
TRBJ2-3 many NA TRBV6-2/TRBV6-3 TGTGCCAGCAGTTGGGGAAGGACTTTCGGAGGCCTCACAGATACGCAGTATTTT CASSWGRTFGGLTDTQYF
TRBJ2-7 many TRBD1 TRBV24-1 TGTGCCACCAGTGATGCCGGGACAGGGGCTTACGAGCAGTACTTC CATSDAGTGAYEQYF
TRBJ2-5 NA NA TRBV6-5 TGTGCCAGCAGTTACGGGGCGGCCCAGTACTTC CASSYGAAQYF
TRBJ2-2 NA NA TRBV5-6 TGTGCCAGCAGCTTGGGGCCCCTCGGGGAGCTGTTTTTT CASSLGPLGELFF
TRBJ2-3 many NA TRBV12-3/TRBV12-4 TGTGCCAGCAGCAACTTGGCCCCAGATACGCAGTATTTT CASSNLAPDTQYF
TRBJ2-5 few TRBD2 TRBV11-2 TGTGCCAGCAGCCTAAACGGGCGGGAGCTGAACCCTGGAGAGACCCAGTACTTC CASSLNGRELNPGETQYF
TRBJ1-3 many NA TRBV7-6 TGTGCCAGCAGCTTAGTAGAGGGAAGATCTGGAAACACCATATATTTT CASSLVEGRSGNTIYF
TRBJ2-5 many TRBD2 TRBV29-1 TGCAGCGTTGGGGGACTAGCGCAAGAGACCCAGTACTTC CSVGGLAQETQYF
TRBJ2-5 many NA TRBV20-1 TGCAGTGCTAAGAACACAGGGAGGGCGCGATTGGAGACCCAGTACTTC CSAKNTGRARLETQYF
TRBJ1-5 many NA TRBV30 TGTGCCTGGGGGGATAGCGGGAATCAGCCCCAGCATTTT CAWGDSGNQPQHF
TRBJ2-1 many TRBD2 TRBV5-4 TGTGCCAGCAGCCCTTTAGCGGGGGGGATCAGTGAGCAGTTCTTC CASSPLAGGISEQFF
TRBJ2-1 many TRBD2 TRBV12-3/TRBV12-4 TGTGCCAGCAGAGAACTAGCGGGAGGGCTCCCCTCCTACAATGAGCAGTTCTTC CASRELAGGLPSYNEQFF
TRBJ2-7 NA TRBD1 TRBV7-2 TGTGCCAGCAGTCCTTTCGACAGGGGGCGCGAGCAGTACTTC CASSPFDRGREQYF
TRBJ1-1 many TRBD1 TRBV5-1 TGCGCCAGCGGACGGACAGGGGGTACTGAAGCTTTCTTT CASGRTGGTEAFF
TRBJ2-7 NA TRBD1 TRBV5-1 TGCGCCAGCAGCTTGGCGGACAGGGGGACTTACGAGCAGTACTTC CASSLADRGTYEQYF
TRBJ2-2 NA TRBD2 TRBV11-2 TGTGCCAGCAGGGGACTAGCGTCGAACACCGGGGAGCTGTTTTTT CASRGLASNTGELFF
TRBJ1-1 many NA TRBV12-3/TRBV12-4 TGTGCCAGCAGTCCGGGGATGAACACTGAAGCTTTCTTT CASSPGMNTEAFF
TRBJ2-5 many NA TRBV29-1 TGCAGCGTTGTGGACAAGATCCTAGAGACCCAGTACTTC CSVVDKILETQYF
TRBJ1-6 many NA TRBV11-2 TGTGCCAGCAGCTTAGATCGGGTTGGGGCAGCCCCTACTTCACCCCTCCACTTT CASSLDRVGAAPTSPLHF
TRBJ2-3 many TRBD1 TRBV7-9 TGTGCCAGCAGCCGGGACAGAATCACAGATACGCAGTATTTT CASSRDRITDTQYF
TRBJ2-2 once TRBD1 TRBV12-3/TRBV12-4 TGTGCCAGCAGTCCCCCGACAGGGGGTATTTTCGCGAACACCGGGGAGCTGTTTTTT CASSPPTGGIFANTGELFF
TRBJ2-1 many TRBD2 TRBV24-1 TGTGCCACCAGTGTCCGTCCCGCCGGGACTAGCGGGAGGGCCCGTTTCAATGAGCAGTTCTTC CATSVRPAGTSGRARFNEQFF
TRBJ1-2 few TRBD1 TRBV19 TGTGCCAGTACCCCGACGGGGCAGGGGGACTATGGCTACACCTTC CASTPTGQGDYGYTF
TRBJ2-1 NA TRBD2 TRBV20-1 TGCTGTGCTAGGCTCGGGACTAGCGGCGGCAATGAGCAGTTCTTC CCARLGTSGGNEQFF
TRBJ2-7 many NA TRBV12-3/TRBV12-4 TGTGCCAGCAGGGAAACAGGTCCCCACGAGCAGTACTTC CASRETGPHEQYF
TRBJ1-2 many NA TRBV7-9 TGTGCCAGCAGCTTAGAAGCGACGGAGAACTATGGCTACACCTTC CASSLEATENYGYTF
TRBJ2-2 many TRBD2 TRBV10-3 TGTGCCGCGACGGGGGGATTTACGAACACCGGGGAGCTGTTTTTT CAATGGFTNTGELFF
TRBJ2-7 many TRBD1 TRBV12-3/TRBV12-4 TGTGCCAGCAGTCAAGGGGGCCGGGGATCCTACGAGCAGTACTTC CASSQGGRGSYEQYF
TRBJ2-5 many TRBD2 TRBV6-5 TGTGCCAGCAGTTACTCGATCGCGGGGGCCCAGTACTTC CASSYSIAGAQYF
TRBJ2-1 many NA TRBV20-1 TGCAGTGCTAGAGGTGGGGCACGCGAGCAGTTCTTC CSARGGAREQFF